The clone carrying this T cell receptor (beta chain) appeared many times. Its antigen remains unidentified. TCRdb reanalysed the RT-PCR reads using MiXCR and keeps one entry per CDR3 protein. The top ten clones hold about a tenth of a sample with about 570,000 distinct CDR3 sequences, around 11% of them seen once. This sample is drawn from a study of response to subunit inactivated influenza vaccine. Germline CDR1 and CDR2: LGHNA and YNFKEQ. The CDR3 extends over 14 amino acids. Trimming removed 0 bases from V and 13 bases from J, with 15 bases in between. Study-wide findings and caveats: Authors suggested seasonal influenza vaccinations each recruit few new T cells.

The TCR comes from a man aged 45-65 years who received an inactivated influenza vaccine. The input for sequencing was PBMCs from blood, taken on the day of vaccination. The chain combines TRBV4-2 with TRBJ2-2, with a tentative D call TRBD2 (5 bases). This CDR3 reads CASSQDRGPVGLFF. CDR3 DNA: TGTGCCAGCAGCCAAGATCGGGGTCCGGTAGGGCTGTTTTTT.